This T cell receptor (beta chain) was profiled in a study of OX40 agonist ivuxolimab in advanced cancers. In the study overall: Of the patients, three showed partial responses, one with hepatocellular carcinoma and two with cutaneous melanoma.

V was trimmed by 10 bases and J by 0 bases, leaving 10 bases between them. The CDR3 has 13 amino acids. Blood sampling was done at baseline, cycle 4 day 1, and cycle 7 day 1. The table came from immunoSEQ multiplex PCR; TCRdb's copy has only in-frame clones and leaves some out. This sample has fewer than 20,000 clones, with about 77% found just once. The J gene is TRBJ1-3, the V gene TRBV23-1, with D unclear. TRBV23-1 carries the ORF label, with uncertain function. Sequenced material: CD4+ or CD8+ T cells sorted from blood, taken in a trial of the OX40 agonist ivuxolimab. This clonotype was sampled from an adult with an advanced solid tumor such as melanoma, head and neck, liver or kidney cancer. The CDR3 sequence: CAINVYSGNTIYF. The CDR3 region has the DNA TGCGCCATTAATGTCTACTCTGGAAACACCATATATTTT.